The rows below give T cell receptor beta chains drawn from one sample of a study of blood T cell repertoires in COVID-19. Some clones are missing from TCRdb's copy, which holds only in-frame ones; the method was immunoSEQ multiplex PCR. The sample records more than 100,000 clones, around nine tenths being singletons. The material sequenced was peripheral blood. The receptors originated from a woman older than 75 in a cohort sampled during active COVID-19. CDR3s include the opening cysteine and the closing phenylalanine or tryptophan. The order of the fields is CDR3 DNA, CDR3 protein, D gene, J gene, V gene, CDR3 length. D genes are given only for firm matches.

cdr3_nt: TGTGCCAGCAGTCCTACAGGGGGCCATCAAGAGACCCAGTACTTC; cdr3_aa: CASSPTGGHQETQYF; d_call: TRBD1; j_call: TRBJ2-5; v_call: TRBV28; cdr3_length: 15
cdr3_nt: TGTGCCAGCTCACCAATCCAGGAGGGAGGTGAAAAACTGTTTTTT; cdr3_aa: CASSPIQEGGEKLFF; d_call: NA; j_call: TRBJ1-4; v_call: TRBV18; cdr3_length: 15
cdr3_nt: TGTGCCAGCAGGTACGGACAGTTTAACTATGGCTACACCTTC; cdr3_aa: CASRYGQFNYGYTF; d_call: NA; j_call: TRBJ1-2; v_call: TRBV3-1/TRBV3-2; cdr3_length: 14
cdr3_nt: TGTGCCAGCAGCTTAGCCCAGGTGGGCACAGATACGCAGTATTTT; cdr3_aa: CASSLAQVGTDTQYF; d_call: NA; j_call: TRBJ2-3; v_call: TRBV7-9; cdr3_length: 15
cdr3_nt: TGTGCCAGCAGCCCCAGGTCCTACGAGCAGTACTTC; cdr3_aa: CASSPRSYEQYF; d_call: NA; j_call: TRBJ2-7; v_call: TRBV12-3/TRBV12-4; cdr3_length: 12
cdr3_nt: TGTGCCAGCAGCCAAGGAGGGCTGAAGGAGACCCAGTACTTC; cdr3_aa: CASSQGGLKETQYF; d_call: NA; j_call: TRBJ2-5; v_call: TRBV7-2; cdr3_length: 14
cdr3_nt: TGTGCCAGCAAGAAATGGCCGGGACAGGGTTTAACTGAAGCTTTCTTT; cdr3_aa: CASKKWPGQGLTEAFF; d_call: TRBD1; j_call: TRBJ1-1; v_call: TRBV5-6; cdr3_length: 16
cdr3_nt: TGTGCCAGCAGCCCCCCCGTTGTTTCTGTATCCTATGGCTACACCTTC; cdr3_aa: CASSPPVVSVSYGYTF; d_call: NA; j_call: TRBJ1-2; v_call: TRBV28; cdr3_length: 16
cdr3_nt: TGTGCCAGCAGCTCCAGGGGGGTAGATACGCAGTATTTT; cdr3_aa: CASSSRGVDTQYF; d_call: NA; j_call: TRBJ2-3; v_call: TRBV7-3; cdr3_length: 13
cdr3_nt: TGCGCCAGCAGCTGGAATAGCGGGGGGATCCAAGAGACCCAGTACTTC; cdr3_aa: CASSWNSGGIQETQYF; d_call: TRBD2; j_call: TRBJ2-5; v_call: TRBV5-1; cdr3_length: 16
cdr3_nt: TGTGCCAGTAGTATCGACGGTGGGACAGGGTCCTACGAGCAGTACTTC; cdr3_aa: CASSIDGGTGSYEQYF; d_call: TRBD1; j_call: TRBJ2-7; v_call: TRBV19; cdr3_length: 16
cdr3_nt: TGCAGCGCTTCAGGCGGGGAGACCCAGTACTTC; cdr3_aa: CSASGGETQYF; d_call: NA; j_call: TRBJ2-5; v_call: TRBV29-1; cdr3_length: 11
cdr3_nt: TGCAGCTTGAGGGACCCTAGCGGGGAGTACACAGATACGCAGTATTTT; cdr3_aa: CSLRDPSGEYTDTQYF; d_call: TRBD2; j_call: TRBJ2-3; v_call: TRBV29-1; cdr3_length: 16